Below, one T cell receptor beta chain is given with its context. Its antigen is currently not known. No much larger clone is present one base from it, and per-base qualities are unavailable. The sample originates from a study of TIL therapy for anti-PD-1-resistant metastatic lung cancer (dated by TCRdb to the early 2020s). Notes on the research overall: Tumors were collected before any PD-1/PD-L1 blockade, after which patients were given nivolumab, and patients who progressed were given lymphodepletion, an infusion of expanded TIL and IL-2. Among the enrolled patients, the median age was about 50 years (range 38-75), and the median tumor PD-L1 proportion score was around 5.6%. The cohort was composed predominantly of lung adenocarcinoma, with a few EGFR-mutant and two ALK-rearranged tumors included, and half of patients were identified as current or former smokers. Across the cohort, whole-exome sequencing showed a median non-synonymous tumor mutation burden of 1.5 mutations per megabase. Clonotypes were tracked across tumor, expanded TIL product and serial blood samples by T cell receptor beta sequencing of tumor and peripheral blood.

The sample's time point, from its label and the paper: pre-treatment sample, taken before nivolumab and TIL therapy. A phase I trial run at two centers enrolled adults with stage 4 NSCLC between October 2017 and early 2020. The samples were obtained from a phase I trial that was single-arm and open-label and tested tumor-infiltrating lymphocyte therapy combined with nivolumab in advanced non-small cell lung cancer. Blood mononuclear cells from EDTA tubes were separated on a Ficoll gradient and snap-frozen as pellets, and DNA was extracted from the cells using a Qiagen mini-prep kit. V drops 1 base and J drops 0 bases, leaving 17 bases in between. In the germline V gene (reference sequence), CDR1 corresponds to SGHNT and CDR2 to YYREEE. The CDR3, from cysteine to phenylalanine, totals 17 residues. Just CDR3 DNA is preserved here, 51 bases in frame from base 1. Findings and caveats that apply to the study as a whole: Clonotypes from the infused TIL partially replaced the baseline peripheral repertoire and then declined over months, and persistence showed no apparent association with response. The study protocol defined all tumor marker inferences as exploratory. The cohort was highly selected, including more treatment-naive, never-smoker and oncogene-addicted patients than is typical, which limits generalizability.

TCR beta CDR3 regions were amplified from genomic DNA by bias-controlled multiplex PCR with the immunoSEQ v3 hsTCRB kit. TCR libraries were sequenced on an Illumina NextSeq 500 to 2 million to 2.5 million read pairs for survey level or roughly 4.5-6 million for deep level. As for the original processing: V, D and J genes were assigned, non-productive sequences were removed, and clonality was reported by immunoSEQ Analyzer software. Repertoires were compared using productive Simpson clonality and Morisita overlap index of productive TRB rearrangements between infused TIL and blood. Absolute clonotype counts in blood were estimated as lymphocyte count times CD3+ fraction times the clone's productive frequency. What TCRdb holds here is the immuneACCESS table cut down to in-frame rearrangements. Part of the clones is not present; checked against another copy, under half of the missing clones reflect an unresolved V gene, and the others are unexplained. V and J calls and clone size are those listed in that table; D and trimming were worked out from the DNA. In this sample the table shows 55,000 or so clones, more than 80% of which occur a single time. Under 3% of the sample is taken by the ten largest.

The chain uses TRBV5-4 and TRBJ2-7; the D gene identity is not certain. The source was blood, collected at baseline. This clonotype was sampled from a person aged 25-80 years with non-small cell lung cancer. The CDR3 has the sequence CASSLMTPAHSSYEQYF. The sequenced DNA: TGTGCCAGCAGCTTGATGACTCCGGCACACAGCTCCTACGAGCAGTACTTC.